These 10 T cell receptor beta chains were all obtained from the same sample, sequenced in a study of PD-1 and CTLA-4 blockade in melanoma. Some clones are missing from TCRdb's copy, which holds only in-frame ones; the method was immunoSEQ multiplex PCR. The table shows tens of thousands of clones, with about nine tenths occurring only once. The specimen was CD8+ T cells from peripheral blood, collected from a patient given anti-PD-1 treatment. These receptors all stem from a human donor with melanoma.

The chain carries TRBV13 and TRBJ2-3; 7 bases are shared with TRBD2. CDR1 and CDR2 (germline): PRHDT, FYEKMQ (reference sequence). The ends lost 2 bases at V and 6 bases at J; junction bases unmatched: 11. CDR3 size: 16 residues. As DNA, the CDR3 is TGTGCCAGCAGCTTAAGGAGCGGGGTAGGTCTTGATACGCAGTATTTT. Its protein product is CASSLRSGVGLDTQYF.

The chain recombines TRBV15 with TRBJ1-5; D gene ambiguous. Trimming cost V 3 bases and J 0 bases, with 3 bases left between them. The length of the CDR3 is 13 residues. Germline CDR1 is LNHNV and CDR2 is YYDKDF (reference sequence). DNA of the CDR3: TGTGCCACCAGCAGTGATAGCAATCAGCCCCAGCATTTT. Its translation: CATSSDSNQPQHF.

The chain is built from TRBV27 and TRBJ1-5; D is ambiguous. V lost 3 bases, J lost 4 bases, and 10 bases lay in between. The germline V gene encodes CDR1 MNHEY and CDR2 SMNVEV (reference sequence). This CDR3 region has 14 residues. The CDR3 loop reads CASSFLQTNQPQHF. As DNA, the CDR3 is TGTGCCAGCAGTTTTCTCCAGACGAATCAGCCCCAGCATTTT.

V gene TRBV7-9 combines with J gene TRBJ1-1, with TRBD1 identical over 7 bases. Germline V lookup: CDR1 SEHNR, CDR2 FQNEAQ (reference sequence). The CDR3 covers 17 residues. The V and J ends lost 0 bases and 1 base, in that order; junction bases with no gene match: 8. This CDR3 is CASSLAKTGSGNTEAFF. CDR3 nucleotide sequence: TGTGCCAGCAGCTTAGCCAAGACAGGGAGTGGGAACACTGAAGCTTTCTTT.

V and J are TRBV25-1 and TRBJ2-2; no firm D call. Germline lookup yields CDR1 MGHDK and CDR2 SYGVNS. The germline V and J ends were trimmed by 3 bases and 9 bases, with 8 bases remaining between them. The CDR3 is 12 residues long. This CDR3 reads CASSDNSRELFF. The DNA for the CDR3 is TGTGCCAGCAGTGACAACTCGAGGGAGCTGTTTTTT. The full variable domain, rest sourced from reference TRBV25-1 and TRBJ2-2, is EADIYQTPRYLVIGTGKKITLECSQTMGHDKMYWYQQDPGMELHLIHYSYGVNSTEKGDLSSESTVSRIRTEHFPLTLESARPSHTSQYLCASSDNSRELFFGEGSRLTVL.

This rearrangement joins TRBV5-1 to TRBJ1-5; D might be TRBD1 (6 bases). V gave up 2 bases and J gave up 3 bases, with 12 bases separating them. The CDR3 spans 15 residues. Germline V gene data show CDR1 as SGHRS and CDR2 as YFSETQ. The CDR3 nucleotides read TGCGCCAGCAGCTTAAGGGGGGCGGACAATCAGCCCCAGCATTTT. Protein sequence: CASSLRGADNQPQHF.

The chain links TRBV12-3 or TRBV12-4 to TRBJ1-1; weak D call: TRBD1 (5 bases). Deletions cut 5 bases from V and 8 bases from J, with 9 bases between. The CDR3 runs to 11 residues. CDR3: CASSLGTEAFF. The CDR3, as DNA: TGTGCCAGCAGTCTAGGGACCGAAGCTTTCTTT.

This clone was found once. The V gene is TRBV27, the J gene TRBJ1-1; D may be TRBD1 (6 bases). The CDR3 spans 14 residues. CDR1 and CDR2 (germline): MNHEY, SMNVEV (reference sequence). The germline V and J ends were trimmed by 7 bases and 3 bases, with 15 bases remaining between them. The CDR3 protein is CASTYRRGDTEAFF. CDR3 coding DNA: TGTGCCAGCACCTACCGCAGGGGCGACACTGAAGCTTTCTTT.

This chain uses TRBV6-1 with TRBJ2-5, with 13 positions matching TRBD2. This CDR3 spans 16 amino acids. Germline values: CDR1 MNHNS, CDR2 SASEGT. The J segment lost 2 bases and the V segment lost 2 bases, leaving 2 bases of the junction unmatched. Written as DNA, the CDR3 is TGTGCCAGCAGTGAAAGACTAGCGGGGGGTCAAGAGACCCAGTACTTC. Its translation: CASSERLAGGQETQYF.

The rearrangement joins TRBV7-6 to TRBJ2-7; D uncertain. This CDR3 region has 11 residues. Germline CDR1 SGHVS, CDR2 FNYEAQ. Trimming stripped 5 bases from V and 3 bases from J, with 5 bases between. CDR3 loop: CASSRNYEQYF. In DNA form, the CDR3 reads TGTGCCAGCAGCCGCAACTACGAGCAGTACTTC.